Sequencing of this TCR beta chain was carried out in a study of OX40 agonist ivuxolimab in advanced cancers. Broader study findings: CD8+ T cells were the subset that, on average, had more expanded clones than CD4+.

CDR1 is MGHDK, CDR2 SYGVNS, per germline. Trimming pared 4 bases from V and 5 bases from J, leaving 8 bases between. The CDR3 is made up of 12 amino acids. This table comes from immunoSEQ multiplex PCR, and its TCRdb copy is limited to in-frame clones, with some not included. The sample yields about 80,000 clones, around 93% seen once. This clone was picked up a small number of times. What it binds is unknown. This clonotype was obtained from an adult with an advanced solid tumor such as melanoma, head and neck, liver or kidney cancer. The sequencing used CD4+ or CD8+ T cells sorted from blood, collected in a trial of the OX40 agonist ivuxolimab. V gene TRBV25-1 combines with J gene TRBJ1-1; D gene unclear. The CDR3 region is CASSGSGTEAFF. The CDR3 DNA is TGTGCCAGCAGTGGCTCCGGGACTGAAGCTTTCTTT.